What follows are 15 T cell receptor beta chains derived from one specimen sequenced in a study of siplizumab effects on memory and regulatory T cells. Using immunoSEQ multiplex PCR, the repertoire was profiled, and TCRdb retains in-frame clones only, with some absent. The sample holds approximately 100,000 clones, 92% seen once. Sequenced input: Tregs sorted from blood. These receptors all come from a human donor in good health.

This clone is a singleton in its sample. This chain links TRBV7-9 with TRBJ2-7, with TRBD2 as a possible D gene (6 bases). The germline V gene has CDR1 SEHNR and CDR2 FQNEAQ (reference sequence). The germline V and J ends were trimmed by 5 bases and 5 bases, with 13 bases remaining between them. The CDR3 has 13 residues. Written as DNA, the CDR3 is TGTGCCAGCAGCCTTCAGACTAGGGACGAGCAGTACTTC. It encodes CASSLQTRDEQYF.

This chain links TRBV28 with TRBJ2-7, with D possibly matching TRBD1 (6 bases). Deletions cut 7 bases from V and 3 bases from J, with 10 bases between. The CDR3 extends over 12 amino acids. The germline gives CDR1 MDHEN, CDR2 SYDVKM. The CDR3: CASTGDNYEQYF. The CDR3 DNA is TGTGCCAGCACCGGGGACAACTACGAGCAGTACTTC.

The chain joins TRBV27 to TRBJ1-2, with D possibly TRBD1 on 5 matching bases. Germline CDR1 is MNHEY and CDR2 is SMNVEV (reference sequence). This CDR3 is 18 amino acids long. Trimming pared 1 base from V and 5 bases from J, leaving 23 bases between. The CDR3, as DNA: TGTGCCAGCAGTTTATTTCTGCCAGGGCAGGATTTCAATTATGGCTACACCTTC. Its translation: CASSLFLPGQDFNYGYTF.

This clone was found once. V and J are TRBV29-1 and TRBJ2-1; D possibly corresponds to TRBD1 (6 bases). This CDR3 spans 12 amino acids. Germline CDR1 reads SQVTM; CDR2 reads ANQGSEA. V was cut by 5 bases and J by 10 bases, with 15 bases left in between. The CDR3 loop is CSVLRGGNEQFF. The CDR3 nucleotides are TGCAGCGTTCTTAGAGGGGGAAACGAGCAGTTCTTC.

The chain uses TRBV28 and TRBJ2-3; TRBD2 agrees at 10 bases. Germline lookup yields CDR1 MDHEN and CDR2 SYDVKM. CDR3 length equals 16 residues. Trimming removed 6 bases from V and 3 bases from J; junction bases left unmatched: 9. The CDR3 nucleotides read TGTGCCAGCAGGCAGGGTGATAGCGGGAGGACAGATACGCAGTATTTT. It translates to CASRQGDSGRTDTQYF.

The CDR3 region is CAAGRERDGYTF. The CDR3 DNA reads as TGTGCCGCAGGAAGGGAGCGGGATGGCTACACCTTC. The chain couples TRBV6-6 to TRBJ1-2; D gene ambiguous. V was shortened by 11 bases and J by 6 bases, with 16 bases between the two germline ends. Germline loops: CDR1 MNHNY, CDR2 SVGAGI (reference sequence). The CDR3 is 12 amino acids.

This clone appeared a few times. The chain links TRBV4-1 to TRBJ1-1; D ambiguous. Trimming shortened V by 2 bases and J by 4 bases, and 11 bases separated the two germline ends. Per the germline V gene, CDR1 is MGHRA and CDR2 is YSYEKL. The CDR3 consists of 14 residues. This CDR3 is CASSQPRGSTEAFF. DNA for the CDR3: TGCGCCAGCAGCCAACCAAGAGGGTCCACTGAAGCTTTCTTT.

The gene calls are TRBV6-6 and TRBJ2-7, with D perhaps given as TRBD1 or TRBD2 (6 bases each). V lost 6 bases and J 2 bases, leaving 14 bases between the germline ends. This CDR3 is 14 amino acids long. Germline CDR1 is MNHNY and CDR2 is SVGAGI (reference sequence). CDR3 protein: CASSYTGGPYEQYF. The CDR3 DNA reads TGTGCCAGCAGCTATACCGGGGGCCCCTACGAGCAGTACTTC.

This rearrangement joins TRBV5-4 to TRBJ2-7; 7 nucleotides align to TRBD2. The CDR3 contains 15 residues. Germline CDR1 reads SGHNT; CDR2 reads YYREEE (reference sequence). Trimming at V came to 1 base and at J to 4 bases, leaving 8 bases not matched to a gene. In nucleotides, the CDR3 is TGTGCCAGCAGCTTGAGGGCGGGAGTATTTTACGAGCAGTACTTC. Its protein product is CASSLRAGVFYEQYF.

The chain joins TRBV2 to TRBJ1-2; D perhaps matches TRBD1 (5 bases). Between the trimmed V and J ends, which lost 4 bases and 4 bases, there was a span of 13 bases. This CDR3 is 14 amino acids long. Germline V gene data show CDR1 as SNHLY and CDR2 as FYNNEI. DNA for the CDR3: TGTGCCAGCAGTGGGGGGGTCGGAGTCTATGGCTACACCTTC. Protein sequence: CASSGGVGVYGYTF. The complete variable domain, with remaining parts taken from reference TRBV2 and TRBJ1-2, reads EPEVTQTPSHQVTQMGQEVILRCVPISNHLYFYWYRQILGQKVEFLVSFYNNEISEKSEIFDDQFSVERPDGSNFTLKIRSTKLEDSAMYFCASSGGVGVYGYTFGSGTRLTVV.

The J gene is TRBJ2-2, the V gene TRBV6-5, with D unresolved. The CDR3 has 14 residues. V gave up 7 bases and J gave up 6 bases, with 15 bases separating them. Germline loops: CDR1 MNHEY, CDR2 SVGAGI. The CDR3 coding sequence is TGTGCCAGCAACGCCGGGCGAAAGGCCGGGGAGCTGTTTTTT. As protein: CASNAGRKAGELFF.

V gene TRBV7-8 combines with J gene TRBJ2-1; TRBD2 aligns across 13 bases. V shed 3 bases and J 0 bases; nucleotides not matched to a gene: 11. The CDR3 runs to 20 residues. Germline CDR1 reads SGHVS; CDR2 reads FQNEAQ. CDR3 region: CASSFSLGLAGPHSYNEQFF. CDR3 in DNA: TGTGCCAGCAGCTTCAGTTTGGGACTAGCGGGACCCCACTCCTACAATGAGCAGTTCTTC.

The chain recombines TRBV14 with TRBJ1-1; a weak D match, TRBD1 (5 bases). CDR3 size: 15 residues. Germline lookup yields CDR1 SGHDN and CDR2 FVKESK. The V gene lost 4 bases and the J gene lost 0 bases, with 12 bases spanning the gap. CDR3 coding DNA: TGTGCCAGCAGCCGTCAGGGCCTAATGAACACTGAAGCTTTCTTT. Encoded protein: CASSRQGLMNTEAFF.

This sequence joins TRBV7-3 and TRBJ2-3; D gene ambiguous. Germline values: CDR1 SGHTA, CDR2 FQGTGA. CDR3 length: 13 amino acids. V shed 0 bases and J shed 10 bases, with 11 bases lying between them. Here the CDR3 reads CASSLTKRDAQYF. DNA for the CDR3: TGTGCCAGCAGCTTAACGAAACGCGATGCGCAGTATTTT.

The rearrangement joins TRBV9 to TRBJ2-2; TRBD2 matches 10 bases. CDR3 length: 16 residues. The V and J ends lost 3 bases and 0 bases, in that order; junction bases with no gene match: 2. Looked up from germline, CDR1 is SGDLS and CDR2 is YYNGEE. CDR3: CASSELAGPNTGELFF. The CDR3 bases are TGTGCCAGCAGCGAACTAGCGGGGCCGAACACCGGGGAGCTGTTTTTT. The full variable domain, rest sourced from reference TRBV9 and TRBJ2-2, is DSGVTQTPKHLITATGQRVTLRCSPRSGDLSVYWYQQSLDQGLQFLIQYYNGEERAKGNILERFSAQQFPDLHSELNLSSLELGDSALYFCASSELAGPNTGELFFGEGSRLTVL.